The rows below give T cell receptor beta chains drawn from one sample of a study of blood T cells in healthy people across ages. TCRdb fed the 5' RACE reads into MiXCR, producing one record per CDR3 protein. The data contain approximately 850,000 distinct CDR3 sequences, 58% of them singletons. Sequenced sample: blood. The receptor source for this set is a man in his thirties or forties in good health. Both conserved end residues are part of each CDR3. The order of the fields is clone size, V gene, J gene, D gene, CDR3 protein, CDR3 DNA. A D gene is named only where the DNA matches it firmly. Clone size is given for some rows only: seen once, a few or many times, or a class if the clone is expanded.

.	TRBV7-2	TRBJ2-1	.	CASSPTTLFNEQFF	TGTGCCAGCAGCCCTACGACTCTTTTCAATGAGCAGTTCTTC
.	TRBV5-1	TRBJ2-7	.	CASSLESGLYEQYF	TGCGCCAGCAGCTTGGAAAGCGGACTGTACGAGCAGTACTTC
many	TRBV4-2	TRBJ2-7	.	CASSQDQESSSYEQYF	TGTGCCAGCAGCCAAGATCAGGAATCCAGCTCCTACGAGCAGTACTTC
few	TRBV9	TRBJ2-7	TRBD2	CASSVAVAGDYEQYF	TGTGCCAGCAGCGTAGCTGTAGCGGGAGACTACGAGCAGTACTTC
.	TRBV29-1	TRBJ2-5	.	CSVGRFEGEQYF	TGCAGCGTTGGGAGATTTGAGGGGGAGCAGTACTTC
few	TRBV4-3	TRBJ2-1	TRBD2	CASSLQGGRNNEQFF	TGCGCCAGCAGCCTTCAGGGCGGGAGGAACAATGAGCAGTTCTTC
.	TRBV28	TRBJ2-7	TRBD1	CASSPGDRGTQYF	TGTGCCAGCAGTCCCGGGGACAGGGGGACGCAGTACTTC
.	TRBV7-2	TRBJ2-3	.	CASSFMRGGTDTQYF	TGTGCCAGCAGCTTCATGAGGGGGGGCACAGATACGCAGTATTTT
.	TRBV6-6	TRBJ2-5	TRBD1	CASSPNRGQETQYF	TGTGCCAGCAGTCCAAACAGGGGGCAAGAGACCCAGTACTTC
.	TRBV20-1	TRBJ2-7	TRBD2	CSARPPLAGEYEQYF	TGCAGTGCTAGGCCGCCACTAGCGGGAGAGTACGAGCAGTACTTC
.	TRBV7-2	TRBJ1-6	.	CASSFSGEFGSPLHF	TGTGCCAGCAGCTTCTCAGGGGAATTCGGCTCACCCCTCCACTTT
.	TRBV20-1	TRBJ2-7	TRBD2	CSASSGTSLRNEQYF	TGCAGTGCTAGTTCGGGGACTAGCCTTAGGAACGAGCAGTACTTC
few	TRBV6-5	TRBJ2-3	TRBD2	CASRTLAGGSDTQYF	TGTGCCAGCAGAACACTAGCGGGAGGGTCGGATACGCAGTATTTT
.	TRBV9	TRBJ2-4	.	CASSVDPGLAKNIQYF	TGTGCCAGCAGCGTAGATCCAGGGCTAGCCAAAAACATTCAGTACTTC
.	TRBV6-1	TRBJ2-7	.	CASSWGEDYEQYF	TGTGCCAGCAGTTGGGGTGAGGATTACGAGCAGTACTTC
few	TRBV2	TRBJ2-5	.	CASSDLVVGQTQYF	TGTGCCAGCAGTGATTTAGTGGTAGGACAGACCCAGTACTTC
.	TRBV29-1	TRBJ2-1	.	CSGQLATYSYNEQFF	TGCAGCGGCCAGCTAGCGACTTATTCCTACAATGAGCAGTTCTTC
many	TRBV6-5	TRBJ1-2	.	CASSNKNPRDGYTF	TGTGCCAGCTCGAATAAGAACCCCCGGGATGGCTACACCTTC
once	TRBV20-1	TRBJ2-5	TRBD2	CSARDRRTSVYNEQYF	TGCAGTGCTAGAGATCGCCGGACTAGCGTTTATAATGAGCAGTACTTC
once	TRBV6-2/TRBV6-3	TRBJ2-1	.	CASSYLDDWKNEQFF	TGTGCCAGCAGTTACCTGGATGACTGGAAGAATGAGCAGTTCTTC
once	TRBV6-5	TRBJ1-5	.	CASSYGQTHQPQHF	TGTGCCAGCAGTTACGGACAGACTCATCAGCCCCAGCATTTT
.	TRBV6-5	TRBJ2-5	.	CASREWNNQETQYF	TGTGCCAGCAGGGAATGGAATAACCAAGAGACCCAGTACTTC
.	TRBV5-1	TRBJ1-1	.	CASSLSSGLMNTEAFF	TGCGCCAGCAGCTTGTCCAGCGGCCTAATGAACACTGAAGCTTTCTTT
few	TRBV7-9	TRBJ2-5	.	CASSLGTERETQYF	TGTGCCAGCAGCTTAGGGACGGAGCGAGAGACCCAGTACTTC
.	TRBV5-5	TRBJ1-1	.	CASSLGAENTEAFF	TGTGCCAGCAGCTTGGGGGCGGAGAACACTGAAGCTTTCTTT
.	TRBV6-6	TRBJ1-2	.	CATSGRLQAGYTF	TGTGCCACCTCGGGCCGGCTACAGGCGGGCTACACCTTC
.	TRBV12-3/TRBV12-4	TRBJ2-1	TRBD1	CASTMDRGSDEQFF	TGTGCCAGCACCATGGACAGGGGATCGGATGAGCAGTTCTTC
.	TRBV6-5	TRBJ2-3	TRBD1	CASSYTGQGMAMVDTDTQYF	TGTGCCAGCAGTTACACGGGACAGGGTATGGCTATGGTTGACACAGATACGCAGTATTTT
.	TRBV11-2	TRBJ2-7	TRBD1	CASSTGGQSYEQYF	TGTGCCAGCAGCACAGGGGGCCAATCCTACGAGCAGTACTTC
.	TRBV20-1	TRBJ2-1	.	CSARTSLNSYNEQFF	TGCAGTGCTCGGACCAGCTTAAACTCCTACAATGAGCAGTTCTTC
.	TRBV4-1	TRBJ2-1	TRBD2	CASSKLLAGGRNEQFF	TGCGCCAGCAGCAAACTTCTAGCGGGGGGCAGGAATGAGCAGTTCTTC
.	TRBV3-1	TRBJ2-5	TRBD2	CASSQKGERGVGETQYF	TGTGCCAGCAGCCAAAAGGGGGAGCGGGGGGTTGGAGAGACCCAGTACTTC
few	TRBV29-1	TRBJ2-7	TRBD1	CSVEDRQGAGNEQYF	TGCAGCGTTGAAGATCGACAGGGGGCTGGAAACGAGCAGTACTTC
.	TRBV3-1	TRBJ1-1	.	CASSPRDLYTEAFF	TGTGCCAGCAGCCCCAGGGATCTATACACTGAAGCTTTCTTT
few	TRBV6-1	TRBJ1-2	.	CASSLYNYGYTF	TGTGCCAGCAGCCTGTATAACTATGGCTACACCTTC
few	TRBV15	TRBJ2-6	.	CATSRTVGALNVLTF	TGTGCCACCAGCAGAACAGTGGGGGCCCTCAACGTCCTGACTTTC
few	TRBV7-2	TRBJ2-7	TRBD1	CASSYNPGQGADEQYF	TGTGCCAGCAGCTACAACCCGGGACAGGGGGCCGACGAGCAGTACTTC
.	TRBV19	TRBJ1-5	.	CASGPTHQPQHF	TGTGCCAGCGGACCAACCCATCAGCCCCAGCATTTT
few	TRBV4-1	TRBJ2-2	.	CASSQGDTYTGELFF	TGCGCCAGCAGCCAAGGGGACACCTATACCGGGGAGCTGTTTTTT
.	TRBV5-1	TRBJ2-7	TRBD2	CASSFDGGAVEQYF	TGCGCCAGCAGCTTCGACGGGGGGGCAGTCGAGCAGTACTTC
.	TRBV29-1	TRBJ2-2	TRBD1	CSVEDMDRASGELFF	TGCAGCGTTGAAGATATGGACAGGGCCTCCGGGGAGCTGTTTTTT
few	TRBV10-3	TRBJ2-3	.	CAIKVEQSTDTQYF	TGTGCCATCAAGGTGGAGCAATCCACAGATACGCAGTATTTT
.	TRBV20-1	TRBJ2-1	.	CSAINREEQFF	TGCAGTGCTATTAACAGGGAGGAGCAGTTCTTC
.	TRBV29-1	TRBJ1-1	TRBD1	CSTRETGGKAEAFF	TGCAGCACCCGAGAGACAGGGGGGAAGGCTGAAGCTTTCTTT
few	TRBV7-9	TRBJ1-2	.	CASSLVDINYGYTF	TGTGCCAGCAGCTTAGTAGATATTAACTACGGCTACACCTTC
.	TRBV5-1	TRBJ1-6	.	CASRQDTLATPLHF	TGCGCCAGCAGGCAAGATACTTTAGCGACTCCCCTCCACTTT
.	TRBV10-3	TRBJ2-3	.	CAIENFPGYTDTQYF	TGTGCCATTGAGAATTTCCCGGGGTACACAGATACGCAGTATTTT
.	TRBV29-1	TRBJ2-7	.	CSVEETTASSYEQYF	TGCAGCGTTGAAGAAACGACGGCGAGCTCCTACGAGCAGTACTTC
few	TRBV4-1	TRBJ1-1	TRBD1	CASSHVDRDTEAFF	TGCGCCAGCAGCCATGTGGACAGGGATACTGAAGCTTTCTTT
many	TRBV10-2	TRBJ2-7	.	CASSRKGNEQYF	TGCGCCAGCAGTCGGAAGGGAAACGAGCAGTACTTC
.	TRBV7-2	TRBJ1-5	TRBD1	CVSSLVGTGNQPQHF	TGTGTCAGCAGCTTAGTAGGGACAGGCAATCAGCCCCAGCATTTT
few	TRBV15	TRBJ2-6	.	CATSGFPSSGANVLTF	TGTGCCACCAGCGGGTTCCCCAGCTCTGGGGCCAACGTCCTGACTTTC